This paragraph covers one T cell receptor (beta chain) sequence. Its specificity is unknown. These data belong to a study of early stage breast cancer tumors. Turning to the study itself: Eight or nine ER+/PR+/HER2- tumors were invasive ductal; a few were invasive lobular. Study-wide points: Enriched TCRB sequences shared across patients were mostly commonly generated sequences. Comparing each tissue with blood distinguished tumor from normal in 14 of 16 patients.

The CDR3 is 12 residues long. The V and J ends lost 3 bases and 10 bases, in that order; junction bases with no gene match: 5. Germline V gene data show CDR1 as MNHEY and CDR2 as SMNVEV (reference sequence). Profiled with immunoSEQ multiplex PCR; TCRdb holds only in-frame clones, not every one. The data hold 20,000 to 25,000 clones, with approximately 67% observed a single time. The genes are TRBV27 and TRBJ1-1, with 7 nucleotides matching TRBD1. This TCR derives from a person aged 55 to 69 with breast cancer. Input material: breast tumor tissue. The CDR3 DNA reads as TGTGCCAGCAGTTTCTCACAGGGGAGAGCTTTCTTT. Translated, it gives CASSFSQGRAFF.